The clone carrying this T cell receptor (beta chain) was seen a single time. Its antigen is as yet unknown. This sample is drawn from a study of identifying expanded T cells in peripheral blood. Notes on the study in general: Across healthy donors, higher total template counts meant significantly greater approximately two-week count variance. About 1.2 clones differed between technical replicates, versus around 16 and 19 over time.

TCRdb keeps only in-frame clones here, not all; method: immunoSEQ multiplex PCR. The sample has tens of thousands of clones; 70% to 90% are singletons. No infections or other immune events were documented during collection. The sequenced material came from blood. The sequence was obtained from a person aged 18-69 years in good health.

CDR3 in amino acids: CATSRERETQYF. DNA for the CDR3: TGTGCCACCAGCAGAGAGCGAGAGACCCAGTACTTC. V and J are TRBV15 and TRBJ2-5; no definite D call. The CDR3 runs to 12 residues. V lost 0 bases and J lost 4, with 3 bases in between. Looked up from germline, CDR1 is LNHNV and CDR2 is YYDKDF (reference sequence).